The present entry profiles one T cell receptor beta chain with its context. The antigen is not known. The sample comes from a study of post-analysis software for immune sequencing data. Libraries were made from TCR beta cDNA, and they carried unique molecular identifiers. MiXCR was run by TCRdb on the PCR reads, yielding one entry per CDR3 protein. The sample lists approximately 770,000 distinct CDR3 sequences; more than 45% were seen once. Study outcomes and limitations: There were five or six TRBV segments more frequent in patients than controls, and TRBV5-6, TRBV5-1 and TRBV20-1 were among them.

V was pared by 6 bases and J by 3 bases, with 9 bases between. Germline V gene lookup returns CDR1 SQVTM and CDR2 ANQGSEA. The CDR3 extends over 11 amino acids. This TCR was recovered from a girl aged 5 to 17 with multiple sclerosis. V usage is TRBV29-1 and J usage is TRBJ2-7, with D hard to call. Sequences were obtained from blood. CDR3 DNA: TGCAGCGTCCACAAGGACTACGAGCAGTACTTC. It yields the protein CSVHKDYEQYF.